The clone carrying this T cell receptor beta chain was observed a handful of times. The antigen is not known. This sample was taken from a study of T cells in localized non-small cell lung cancer. Findings and limits, study-wide: One tumor region alone was sequenced, and heterogeneity therefore remains possible. Median around 56 top-100 tumor clones were shared with paired adjacent lung. Clonality of T cells reached its maximum in uninvolved adjacent lung, surpassing tumor. Higher blood T cell density tracked longer overall survival.

Germline V gives CDR1 GTSNPN, CDR2 SVGIG (reference sequence). The V end lost 3 bases, the J end lost 4 bases, and 9 bases lay between the germline ends. The CDR3 consists of 13 residues. The table came from immunoSEQ multiplex PCR; TCRdb's copy has only in-frame clones and leaves some out. This sample has 5,100 or so clones, with under 60% found just once. The V gene is TRBV30, the J gene TRBJ1-4; D remains ambiguous. The sequence derives from a male donor aged 60 or older with stage I squamous cell lung carcinoma. Sequences were derived from lymph node tissue, sampled before any cancer treatment. CDR3 bases: TGTGCCTGGAGGCTCGCCGTTAATGAAAAACTGTTTTTT. Its translation is CAWRLAVNEKLFF.